This T cell receptor (beta chain) was retrieved from a study of T cell responses to AZD1222 COVID-19 vaccine. The method was immunoSEQ multiplex PCR; TCRdb's version includes in-frame clones alone and lacks a portion of them. This sample has over 110,000 clones, with roughly 90% found just once. As concerns this clone: Its antigen is not known.

The germline CDR1 and CDR2 sequences are SNHLY and FYNNEI. Trimming removed 7 bases at V and 1 base at J, with 10 bases between. This CDR3 has 13 residues. Regarding the study as a whole: The breadth and depth of Spike-specific TCRs increased once two AZD1222 doses had been given.

The TCR was taken from an adult in good health. The sequencing used peripheral blood, collected on day 0 of AZD1222 vaccination. This chain uses TRBV2 with TRBJ1-2; no clear D gene. CDR3 DNA sequence: TGTGCCAGCAATCTTGACGGTAACTATGGCTACACCTTC. Its translation: CASNLDGNYGYTF.